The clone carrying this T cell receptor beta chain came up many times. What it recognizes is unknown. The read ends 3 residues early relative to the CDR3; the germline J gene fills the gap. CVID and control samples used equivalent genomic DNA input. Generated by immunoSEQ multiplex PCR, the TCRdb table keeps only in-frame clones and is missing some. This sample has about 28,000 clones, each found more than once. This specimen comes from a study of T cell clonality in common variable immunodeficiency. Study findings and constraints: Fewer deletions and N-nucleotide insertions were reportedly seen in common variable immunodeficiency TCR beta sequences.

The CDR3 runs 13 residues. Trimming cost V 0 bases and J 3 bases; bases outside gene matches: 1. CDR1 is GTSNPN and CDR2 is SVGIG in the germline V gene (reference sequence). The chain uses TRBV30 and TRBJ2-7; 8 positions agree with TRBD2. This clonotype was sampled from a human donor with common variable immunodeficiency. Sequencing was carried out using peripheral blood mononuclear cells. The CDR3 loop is CAWSVSGDYEQYF. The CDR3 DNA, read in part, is TGTGCCTGGAGTGTTAGCGGGGACTACGAG.